These T cell receptor beta chains were read from a single sample in a study of blood T cell repertoires in COVID-19. Some clones are missing from TCRdb's copy, which holds only in-frame ones; the method was immunoSEQ multiplex PCR. The sample lists fewer than 95,000 clones; about three quarters were seen once. Sequencing was performed on peripheral blood. These receptors came from a woman over 75 with acute or convalescent COVID-19. Both conserved end residues are part of each CDR3. A D gene is named only where the DNA matches it firmly. Rows may omit the clone size; those that give it use once, few, many or a size class.

d_call clone_size j_call v_call cdr3_aa cdr3_nt
TRBD1 once TRBJ1-2 TRBV19 CASSRGTDPLYGYTF TGTGCCAGTAGTAGGGGGACAGATCCTTTATATGGCTACACCTTC
TRBD2 - TRBJ2-5 TRBV6-1 CASNKGLAWKTQYF TGTGCCAGCAACAAGGGACTAGCGTGGAAGACCCAGTACTTC
TRBD1 - TRBJ1-1 TRBV5-1 CASSSRQGANTEAFF TGCGCCAGCAGCTCTAGACAGGGGGCAAACACTGAAGCTTTCTTT
- - TRBJ1-1 TRBV11-2 CASRGQRNTEAFF TGTGCCAGCAGGGGGCAGAGGAACACTGAAGCTTTCTTT
TRBD1 - TRBJ2-7 TRBV19 CASKAQGGFYEQYF TGTGCCAGTAAGGCACAGGGGGGCTTCTACGAGCAGTACTTC
TRBD2 - TRBJ2-1 TRBV7-3 CASSLAGGGEQFF TGTGCCAGCAGCTTAGCCGGCGGGGGGGAGCAGTTCTTC
- - TRBJ1-6 TRBV30 CACAWEGSSPLHF TGTGCCTGCGCGTGGGAGGGTTCATCACCCCTCCACTTT
- - TRBJ2-3 TRBV3-1/TRBV3-2 CASSQDWAGRTDTQYF TGTGCCAGCAGCCAAGATTGGGCGGGGCGTACAGATACGCAGTATTTT
TRBD2 - TRBJ2-3 TRBV6-7 CASSGTGTSGGHPKDTQYF TGTGCCAGCAGTGGAACCGGGACTAGCGGGGGGCATCCGAAAGATACGCAGTATTTT
- - TRBJ1-6 TRBV3-1/TRBV3-2 CASSQGAGNSPLHF TGTGCCAGCAGCCAAGGCGCAGGGAACTCACCCCTCCACTTT
TRBD1 - TRBJ1-1 TRBV18 CASSDISGQGNGGDTEAFF TGTGCCAGCTCAGATATATCGGGACAGGGTAATGGAGGAGACACTGAAGCTTTCTTT
TRBD1 - TRBJ1-2 TRBV4-3 CASSYSGTGENYGYTF TGCGCCAGCAGCTACTCCGGGACAGGTGAAAACTATGGCTACACCTTC
- - TRBJ2-7 TRBV10-3 CAISEDISYEQYF TGTGCCATCAGTGAAGACATCTCCTACGAGCAGTACTTC
TRBD1 - TRBJ1-6 TRBV10-3 CAISEGTVSYNSPLHF TGTGCCATCAGTGAGGGGACAGTTTCCTATAATTCACCCCTCCACTTT
- few TRBJ1-4 TRBV3-1/TRBV3-2 CASSSQMAGEKLFF TGTGCCAGCAGCTCCCAAATGGCGGGCGAAAAACTGTTTTTT
- - TRBJ2-1 TRBV14 CASSQYVEQFF TGTGCCAGCAGCCAATATGTTGAGCAGTTCTTC
- many TRBJ1-2 TRBV29-1 CSVSISGGADGYTF TGCAGCGTTTCCATATCGGGGGGCGCGGATGGCTACACCTTC
- - TRBJ2-1 TRBV28 CASRGGATAYNEQFF TGTGCCAGCAGGGGGGGAGCCACCGCCTACAATGAGCAGTTCTTC
- - TRBJ2-1 TRBV28 CASTPGEGAYNEQFF TGTGCCAGCACCCCCGGGGAGGGGGCCTACAATGAGCAGTTCTTC
- once TRBJ1-6 TRBV28 CAISVPDSPLHF TGTGCCATCTCGGTTCCCGATTCGCCCCTCCACTTT
- - TRBJ1-2 TRBV5-1 CASSLDSYGYTF TGCGCCAGCAGCCTCGACTCTTATGGCTACACCTTC
TRBD1 - TRBJ1-5 TRBV29-1 CSVGGTDPNQPQHF TGCAGCGTTGGAGGGACAGACCCCAATCAGCCCCAGCATTTT
- - TRBJ2-1 TRBV6-6 CASSLADRLAYNEQFF TGTGCCAGCAGTTTAGCGGACCGACTAGCCTACAATGAGCAGTTCTTC
- - TRBJ1-5 TRBV4-2 CASSQDSKLQPQHF TGTGCCAGCAGCCAGGACTCTAAACTCCAGCCCCAGCATTTT
- few TRBJ2-5 TRBV4-2 CASSPSLYQETQYF TGTGCCAGCAGCCCTTCCTTGTACCAAGAGACCCAGTACTTC
TRBD2 few TRBJ2-1 TRBV7-6 CASSLPQLAGASNEQFF TGTGCCAGCAGCTTGCCCCAACTAGCGGGGGCCTCAAATGAGCAGTTCTTC
- - TRBJ1-2 TRBV5-1 CASSLEQNYGYTF TGCGCCAGCAGCTTAGAACAGAACTATGGCTACACCTTC
TRBD1 - TRBJ1-1 TRBV4-1 CASSQEPHRAGGTEAFF TGCGCCAGCAGCCAAGAGCCCCATCGGGCAGGGGGGACTGAAGCTTTCTTT
- - TRBJ1-1 TRBV6-6 CASSYAGSEAFF TGTGCCAGCAGTTACGCGGGGTCGGAAGCTTTCTTT
TRBD2 - TRBJ2-1 TRBV7-2 CASSPSGLGPRGAEQFF TGTGCCAGCAGCCCGTCCGGACTCGGGCCGCGGGGGGCTGAGCAGTTCTTC
- - TRBJ1-1 TRBV7-2 CASSTGQLEAFF TGTGCCAGCAGCACCGGACAGCTCGAAGCTTTCTTT
TRBD2 - TRBJ2-5 TRBV6-6 CASMGLAGDQETQYF TGTGCCAGCATGGGGCTAGCGGGGGACCAAGAGACCCAGTACTTC
TRBD1 few TRBJ2-7 TRBV11-1 CASSLASWDRGNEQYF TGTGCCAGCAGCTTAGCGTCCTGGGACAGGGGCAACGAGCAGTACTTC
- - TRBJ1-5 TRBV6-2/TRBV6-3 CASSYPRQGKDQPQHF TGTGCCAGCAGTTACCCTCGTCAGGGAAAGGATCAGCCCCAGCATTTT
TRBD1 - TRBJ1-6 TRBV5-4 CASSQGQGGNSPLHF TGTGCCAGCAGCCAGGGACAGGGGGGAAACTCACCCCTCCACTTT
TRBD1 - TRBJ2-3 TRBV19 CASGDRGTNTQYF TGTGCCAGTGGAGACAGGGGCACGAATACGCAGTATTTT
TRBD2 - TRBJ2-3 TRBV24-1 CATSDPRSGGNTQYF TGTGCCACCAGTGACCCAAGGAGCGGGGGAAATACGCAGTATTTT
TRBD1 few TRBJ1-1 TRBV13 CASSWGQGAKGAFF TGTGCCAGCAGCTGGGGACAGGGCGCGAAGGGAGCTTTCTTT
TRBD1 - TRBJ2-3 TRBV5-6 CASSLTGTGVDTQYF TGTGCCAGCAGTTTAACCGGGACAGGGGTTGATACGCAGTATTTT
- - TRBJ2-1 TRBV19 CASSIDRAEQFF TGTGCCAGTAGTATAGACAGGGCCGAGCAGTTCTTC
TRBD1 - TRBJ1-1 TRBV7-9 CASSFPGQVILAFF TGTGCCAGCAGCTTCCCGGGACAGGTCATCCTGGCTTTCTTT
TRBD2 - TRBJ2-1 TRBV6-2/TRBV6-3 CASSYSPSSGLYNEQFF TGTGCCAGCAGTTACTCCCCTTCTAGCGGCTTATACAATGAGCAGTTCTTC
- - TRBJ2-6 TRBV9 CASSVKQGSGANVLTF TGTGCCAGCAGCGTTAAACAGGGCTCTGGGGCCAACGTCCTGACTTTC
TRBD2 - TRBJ2-5 TRBV9 CASSSGLAGETQYF TGTGCCAGCAGCTCGGGACTAGCGGGAGAGACCCAGTACTTC
- - TRBJ1-2 TRBV7-2 CASSLDAAGGFGYTF TGTGCCAGCAGCTTAGACGCCGCAGGAGGGTTTGGCTACACCTTC
TRBD1 few TRBJ1-2 TRBV6-6 CASSYTDRQGYTF TGTGCCAGCAGTTACACGGACAGGCAGGGCTACACCTTC
TRBD1 - TRBJ2-7 TRBV28 CASSSPGTGSHEQYF TGTGCCAGCAGTTCACCCGGGACAGGGTCCCACGAGCAGTACTTC
- - TRBJ2-1 TRBV5-1 CASSLEAAQQFF TGCGCCAGCAGCTTGGAGGCGGCACAGCAGTTCTTC
TRBD2 - TRBJ2-3 TRBV6-5 CASSSETSGVTDTQYF TGTGCCAGCAGTTCCGAAACTAGCGGGGTCACAGATACGCAGTATTTT
TRBD1 - TRBJ1-2 TRBV27 CASSRPGQGASNYGYTF TGTGCCAGCAGTCGTCCGGGACAGGGGGCTAGCAACTATGGCTACACCTTC
TRBD2 few TRBJ2-5 TRBV3-1/TRBV3-2 CASSQDSSGGGPFETQYF TGTGCCAGCAGCCAAGATTCCAGCGGGGGGGGTCCGTTTGAGACCCAGTACTTC
- few TRBJ1-1 TRBV7-2 CASSLARGNTEAFF TGTGCCAGCAGCTTAGCGAGAGGGAACACTGAAGCTTTCTTT
TRBD1 - TRBJ1-1 TRBV7-8 CASSLRTGRAFF TGTGCCAGCAGCCTAAGGACAGGGCGAGCTTTCTTT
TRBD2 few TRBJ2-5 TRBV7-6 CASSLAFSSGGAETQYF TGTGCCAGCAGCTTAGCATTTTCTAGCGGGGGGGCAGAGACCCAGTACTTC
- - TRBJ1-2 TRBV28 CASSSGGGSNYGYTF TGTGCCAGCAGTTCCGGGGGTGGCAGTAACTATGGCTACACCTTC